This T cell receptor beta chain originates from a study of breast tumors, draining lymph nodes, adjacent tissues. Via MiXCR, TCRdb re-called the multiplex PCR reads, giving one row per CDR3 protein. Of approximately 280,000 distinct CDR3 sequences in the sample, 30% are singletons; the top ten hold about 1.2%. Breast cancer patients provided tissue from their axillary draining lymph nodes. Study-level points and caveats: The lymph node origin of tumor T cells was framed as consistent with a hypothesis, not demonstrated.

Trimming took 5 bases from V and 11 from J, leaving 21 bases between them. The germline V gene encodes CDR1 LGHNT and CDR2 FRNRAP. The CDR3 runs to 14 residues. This clonotype was detected a few times. What it binds is unknown. The chain recombines TRBV12-5 with TRBJ1-1, with D possibly being TRBD1 (5 bases). The receptor's source is a female donor with breast cancer. Some clones in this sample may be carry-over from other donors' samples. Sample: axillary lymph node tissue. DNA of the CDR3: TGTGCTAGTGGTACCGGGACGTTATCGGGGCTGGCTTTCTTT. Encoded protein: CASGTGTLSGLAFF.